What follows describes a single T cell receptor (beta chain). Cohort assignment relied on participant-reported clinical history. This table comes from immunoSEQ multiplex PCR, and its TCRdb copy is limited to in-frame clones, with some not included. The sample records 140,000 or so clones, approximately 84% being singletons. This record belongs to a study of blood T cell repertoires in COVID-19. Across the whole study: Specimens from acute and convalescent COVID-19 originated in the United States, Italy and Spain. PBMCs, B-cell-depleted T cells, or T cells were the source of the cDNA or gDNA that made up the material.

The CDR3 has 15 residues. The ends lost 2 bases at V and 5 bases at J; junction bases unmatched: 4. CDR1 and CDR2 (germline): SGHNT, YYREEE (reference sequence). The rearrangement joins TRBV5-4 to TRBJ2-5, with 12 bases lining up with TRBD1. Source material: PBMCs or T cells enriched from blood (not recorded which). The TCR originated in a woman aged 45-59 years with acute COVID-19. CDR3 region: CASSLPGQGAETQYF. The CDR3 coding sequence is TGTGCCAGCAGCTTACCGGGACAGGGGGCGGAGACCCAGTACTTC.